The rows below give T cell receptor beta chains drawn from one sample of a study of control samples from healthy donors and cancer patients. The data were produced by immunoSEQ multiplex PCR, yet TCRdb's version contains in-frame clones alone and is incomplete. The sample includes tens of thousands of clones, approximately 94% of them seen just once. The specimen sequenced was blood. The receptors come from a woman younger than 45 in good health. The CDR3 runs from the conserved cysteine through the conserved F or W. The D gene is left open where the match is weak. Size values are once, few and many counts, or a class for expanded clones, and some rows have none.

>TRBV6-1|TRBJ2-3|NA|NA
TGTGCCAGCAGTGTGGCAGCCCCAGCTCTCGCAGATACGCAGTATTTT
CASSVAAPALADTQYF
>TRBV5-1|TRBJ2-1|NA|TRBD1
TGCGCCAGCAGCCCGACAGGGGCCGTGGGTAATGAGCAGTTCTTC
CASSPTGAVGNEQFF
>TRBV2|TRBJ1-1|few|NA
TGTGCCAGCAGGAGGTGGCTCCGGAACACTGAAGCTTTCTTT
CASRRWLRNTEAFF
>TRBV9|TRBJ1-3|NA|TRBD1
TGTGCCAGCAGCTATTTGACAGGGGGCGATTTCATCTCTGGAAACACCATATATTTT
CASSYLTGGDFISGNTIYF
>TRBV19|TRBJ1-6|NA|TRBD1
TGTGCCAGTAGTACTTCGACAGGGAATAATTCACCCCTCCACTTT
CASSTSTGNNSPLHF
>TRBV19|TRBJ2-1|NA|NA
TGTGCCAGTAGAGCGCTAGCGACAACCTACAATGAGCAGTTCTTC
CASRALATTYNEQFF
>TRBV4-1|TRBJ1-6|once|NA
TGCGCCAGCAGCCAAGACCACGTTTATAATTCACCCCTCCACTTT
CASSQDHVYNSPLHF
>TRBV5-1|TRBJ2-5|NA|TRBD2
TGCGCCAGCCGCACTAGCGGGGGGGCCGAGGAGACCCAGTACTTC
CASRTSGGAEETQYF
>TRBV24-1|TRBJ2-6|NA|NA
TGTGCCGGCGAAATGGGACAAATCCTCTGGGCCAACGTCCTGACTTTC
CAGEMGQILWANVLTF
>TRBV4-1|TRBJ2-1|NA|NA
TGCGCCAGCAGCCAAGATCGGGTCTCTGCCTACAATGAGCAGTTCTTC
CASSQDRVSAYNEQFF
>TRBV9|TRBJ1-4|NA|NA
TGTGCCAGCAGCGGCGAGGGAAGGCGACTTGAAAAACTGTTTTTT
CASSGEGRRLEKLFF
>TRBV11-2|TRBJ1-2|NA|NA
TGTGCCAGCAGCGTCACCGGGACTCACTATGGCTACACCTTC
CASSVTGTHYGYTF
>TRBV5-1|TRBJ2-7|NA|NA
TGCGCCAGCAGCTTGGCCTGGACACCTACTCCTAACGAGCAGTACTTC
CASSLAWTPTPNEQYF
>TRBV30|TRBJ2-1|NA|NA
TGTGCCTGGAGGAGAAGCTCCTACAATGAGCAGTTCTTC
CAWRRSSYNEQFF
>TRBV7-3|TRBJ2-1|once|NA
TGTGCCAGCAGCCGCTCTCCAGCCTACAATGAGCAGTTCTTC
CASSRSPAYNEQFF
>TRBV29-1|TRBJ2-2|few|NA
TGCAGCGTTGCGGATAAGACCGGGGAGCTGTTTTTT
CSVADKTGELFF
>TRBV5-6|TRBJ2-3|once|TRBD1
TGTGCCAGCAGCTACGAAGGACAGGGCACAGATACGCAGTATTTT
CASSYEGQGTDTQYF
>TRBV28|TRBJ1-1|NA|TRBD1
TGTGCCAGCAGTGTAGACAGGGTGAACACTGAAGCTTTCTTT
CASSVDRVNTEAFF
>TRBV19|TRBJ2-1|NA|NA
TGTGCCAGTCGCAGGGACCACCAGGGGAATGAGCAGTTCTTC
CASRRDHQGNEQFF
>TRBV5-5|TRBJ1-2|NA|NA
TGTGCCAGCAGCCCCCCTTGGGGGGCTTACTATGGCTACACCTTC
CASSPPWGAYYGYTF
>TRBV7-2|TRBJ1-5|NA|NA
TGTGCCAGCAGCTCCGGGCTTACTAGCAATCAGCCCCAGCATTTT
CASSSGLTSNQPQHF
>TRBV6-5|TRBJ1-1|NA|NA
TGTGCCAGCAGTTACTCGATCAGGGGTGGCACTGAAGCTTTCTTT
CASSYSIRGGTEAFF
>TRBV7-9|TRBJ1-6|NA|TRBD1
TGTGCCAGCAGCTTATGGGGACAGGGCTCCTATAATTCACCCCTCCACTTT
CASSLWGQGSYNSPLHF
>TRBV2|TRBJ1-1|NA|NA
TGTGCCAGCAGTGAGGCGGTTACTGAAGCTTTCTTT
CASSEAVTEAFF
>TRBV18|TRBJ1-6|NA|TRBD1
TGTGCCAGCTCACCGGACAGGGGCCGGGATTCACCCCTCCACTTT
CASSPDRGRDSPLHF
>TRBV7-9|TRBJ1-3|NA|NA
TGTGCCAGCAGCTGGTCCGGACGTTCCTTCTCTGGAAACACCATATATTTT
CASSWSGRSFSGNTIYF
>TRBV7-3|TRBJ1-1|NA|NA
TGTGCCAGCAGCTTAACGTCCTGGGGGAACACTGAAGCTTTCTTT
CASSLTSWGNTEAFF
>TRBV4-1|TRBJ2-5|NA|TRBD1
TGCGCCAGCAGGGCGACAGGGTACCAAGAGACCCAGTACTTC
CASRATGYQETQYF
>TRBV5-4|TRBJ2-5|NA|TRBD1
TGTGCCAGCAGCTCGGCCGGGACAGGGGTTCGAGAGACCCAGTACTTC
CASSSAGTGVRETQYF
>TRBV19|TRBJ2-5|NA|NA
TGTGCCAGTAGTAGGGCAGGGAAAGAGACCCAGTACTTC
CASSRAGKETQYF
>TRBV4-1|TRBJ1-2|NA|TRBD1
TGCGCCAGCAGCCGGGGACAGGGTGTCTCTGGCTACACCTTC
CASSRGQGVSGYTF
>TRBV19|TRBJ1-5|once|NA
TGTGCCAGTAGTTCTTTTCGTCAGCCCCAGCATTTT
CASSSFRQPQHF
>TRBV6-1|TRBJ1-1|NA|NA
TGTGCCAGCAGTGAAGCGCGCAGGAACACTGAAGCTTTCTTT
CASSEARRNTEAFF
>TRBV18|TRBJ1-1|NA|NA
TGTGCCAGCTTGACAGGCATGAACACTGAAGCTTTCTTT
CASLTGMNTEAFF
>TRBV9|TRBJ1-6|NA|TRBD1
TGTGCCAGCAGCGTAGAGGCAGGGGGGACCTATAATTCACCCCTCCACTTT
CASSVEAGGTYNSPLHF
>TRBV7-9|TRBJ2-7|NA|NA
TGTGCCAGCAGCTTAAGGGCTGAATCCTACGAGCAGTACTTC
CASSLRAESYEQYF
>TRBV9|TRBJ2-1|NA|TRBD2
TGTGCCAGCAGCGTGACTAGCGGGGGGAAATACAATGAGCAGTTCTTC
CASSVTSGGKYNEQFF
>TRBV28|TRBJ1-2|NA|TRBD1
TGTGCCAGCAGCAGCGGACAGGGTGGTGGCTACACCTTC
CASSSGQGGGYTF
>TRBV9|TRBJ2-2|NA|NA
TGTGCCAGCAGCTTCGAAGGGGGGCGGGTGCCCGGGGAGCTGTTTTTT
CASSFEGGRVPGELFF
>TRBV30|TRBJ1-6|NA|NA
TGTGCCTGGAAGGACTATAATTCACCCCTCCACTTT
CAWKDYNSPLHF